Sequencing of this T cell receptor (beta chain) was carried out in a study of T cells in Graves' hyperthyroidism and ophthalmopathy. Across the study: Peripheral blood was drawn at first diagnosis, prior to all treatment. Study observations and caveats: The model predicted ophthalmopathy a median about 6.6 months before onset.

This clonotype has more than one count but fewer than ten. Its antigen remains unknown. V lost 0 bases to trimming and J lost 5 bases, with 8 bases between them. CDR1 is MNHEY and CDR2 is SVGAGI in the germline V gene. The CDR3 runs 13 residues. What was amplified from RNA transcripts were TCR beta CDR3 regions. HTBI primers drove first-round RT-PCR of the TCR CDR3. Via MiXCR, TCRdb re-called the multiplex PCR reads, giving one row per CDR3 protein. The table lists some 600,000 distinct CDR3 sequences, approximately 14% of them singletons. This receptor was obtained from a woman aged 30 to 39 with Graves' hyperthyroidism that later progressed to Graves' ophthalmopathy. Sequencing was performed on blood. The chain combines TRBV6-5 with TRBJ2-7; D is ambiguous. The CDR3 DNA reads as TGTGCCAGCAGTTACTCGTTGTACCACGAGCAGTACTTC. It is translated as CASSYSLYHEQYF.